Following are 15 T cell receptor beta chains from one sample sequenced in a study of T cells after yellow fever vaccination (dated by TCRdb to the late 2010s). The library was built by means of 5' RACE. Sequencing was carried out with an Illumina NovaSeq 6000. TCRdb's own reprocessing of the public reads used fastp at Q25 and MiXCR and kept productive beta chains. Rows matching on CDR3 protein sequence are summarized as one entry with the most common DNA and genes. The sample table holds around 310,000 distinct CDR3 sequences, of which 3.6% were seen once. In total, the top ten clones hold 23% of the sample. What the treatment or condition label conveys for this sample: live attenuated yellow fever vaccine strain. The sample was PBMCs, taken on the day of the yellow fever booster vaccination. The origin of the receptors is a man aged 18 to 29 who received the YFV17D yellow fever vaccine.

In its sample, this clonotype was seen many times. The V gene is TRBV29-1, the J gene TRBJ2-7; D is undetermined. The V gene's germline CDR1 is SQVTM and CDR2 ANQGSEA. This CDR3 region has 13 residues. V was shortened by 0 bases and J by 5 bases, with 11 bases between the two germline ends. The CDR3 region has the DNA TGCAGCGTTGAAGATCTAGTGGGGAACGAGCAGTACTTC. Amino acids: CSVEDLVGNEQYF.

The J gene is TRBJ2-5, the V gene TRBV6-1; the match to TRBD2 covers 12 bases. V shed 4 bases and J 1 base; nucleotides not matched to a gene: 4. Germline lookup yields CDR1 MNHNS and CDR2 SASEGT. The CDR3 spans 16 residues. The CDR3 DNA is TGTGCCAGCAGTGTGACTAGCGGGGGCCGCCAAGAGACCCAGTACTTC. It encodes CASSVTSGGRQETQYF.

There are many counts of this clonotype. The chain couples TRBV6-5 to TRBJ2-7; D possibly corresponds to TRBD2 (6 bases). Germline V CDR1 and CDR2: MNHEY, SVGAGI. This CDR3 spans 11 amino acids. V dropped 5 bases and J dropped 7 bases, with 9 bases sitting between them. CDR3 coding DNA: TGTGCCAGCAGTGCCGCGGGGGAGCAGTACTTC. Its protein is CASSAAGEQYF.

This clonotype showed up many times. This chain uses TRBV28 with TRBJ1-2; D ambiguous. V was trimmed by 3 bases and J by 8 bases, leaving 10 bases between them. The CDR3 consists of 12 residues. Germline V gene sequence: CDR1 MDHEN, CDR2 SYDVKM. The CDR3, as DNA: TGTGCCAGCAGTTTGAGGGATAGGGGCTACACCTTC. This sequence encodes CASSLRDRGYTF.

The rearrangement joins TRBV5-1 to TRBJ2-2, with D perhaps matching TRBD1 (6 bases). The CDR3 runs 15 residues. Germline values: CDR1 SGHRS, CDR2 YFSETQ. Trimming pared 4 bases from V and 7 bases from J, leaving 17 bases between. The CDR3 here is CASSRNRVEGGELFF. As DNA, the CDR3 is TGCGCCAGCAGCCGGAACAGGGTCGAAGGCGGGGAGCTGTTTTTT.

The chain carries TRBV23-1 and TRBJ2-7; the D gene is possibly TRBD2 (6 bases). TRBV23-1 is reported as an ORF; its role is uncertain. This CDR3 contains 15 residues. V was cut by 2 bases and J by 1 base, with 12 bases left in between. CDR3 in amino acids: CASSQNTGDSYEQYV. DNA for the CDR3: TGCGCCAGCAGTCAAAATACGGGGGATTCCTACGAGCAGTACGTC.

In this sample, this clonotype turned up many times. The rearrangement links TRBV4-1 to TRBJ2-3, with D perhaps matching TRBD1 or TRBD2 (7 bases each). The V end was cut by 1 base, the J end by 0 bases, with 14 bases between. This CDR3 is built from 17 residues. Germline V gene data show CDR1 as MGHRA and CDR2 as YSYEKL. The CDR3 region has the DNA TGCGCCAGCAGCCAAGCCCGACAGGGAGGGAGCACAGATACGCAGTATTTT. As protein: CASSQARQGGSTDTQYF.

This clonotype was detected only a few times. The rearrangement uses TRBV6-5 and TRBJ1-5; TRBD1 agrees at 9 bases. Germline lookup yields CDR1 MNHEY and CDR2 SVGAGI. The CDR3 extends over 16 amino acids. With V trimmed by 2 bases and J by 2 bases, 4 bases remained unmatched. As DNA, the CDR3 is TGTGCCAGCAGTTACGGAACAGGGGGCGGCAATCAGCCCCAGCATTTT. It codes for CASSYGTGGGNQPQHF.

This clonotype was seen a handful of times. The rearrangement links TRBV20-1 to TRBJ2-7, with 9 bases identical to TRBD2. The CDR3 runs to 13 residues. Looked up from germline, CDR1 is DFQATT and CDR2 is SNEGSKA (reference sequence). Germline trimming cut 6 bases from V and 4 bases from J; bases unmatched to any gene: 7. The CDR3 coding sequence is TGCAGTGCCAAGCTTAGCGGGGGTTACGAGCAGTACGTC. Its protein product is CSAKLSGGYEQYV.

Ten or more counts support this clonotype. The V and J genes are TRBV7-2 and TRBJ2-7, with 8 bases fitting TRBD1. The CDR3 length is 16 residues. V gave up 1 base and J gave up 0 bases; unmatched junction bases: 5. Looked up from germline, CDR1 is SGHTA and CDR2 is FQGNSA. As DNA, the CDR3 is TGTGCCAGCAGCTTAGACGCCGGGACAGGCTCCTACGAGCAGTACTTC. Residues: CASSLDAGTGSYEQYF.

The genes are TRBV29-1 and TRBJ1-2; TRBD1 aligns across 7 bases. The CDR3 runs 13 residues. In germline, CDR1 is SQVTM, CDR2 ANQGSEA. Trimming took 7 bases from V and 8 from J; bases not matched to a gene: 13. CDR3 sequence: CSARQGAVGGYTF. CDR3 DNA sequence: TGCAGCGCCAGACAGGGAGCGGTTGGAGGCTACACCTTC.

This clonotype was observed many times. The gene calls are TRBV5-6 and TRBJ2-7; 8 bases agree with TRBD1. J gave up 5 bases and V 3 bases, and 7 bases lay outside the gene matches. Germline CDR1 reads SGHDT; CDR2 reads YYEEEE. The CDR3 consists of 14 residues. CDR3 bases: TGTGCCAGCAGCTACCGGACAGGGTTACACGAGCAGTACTTC. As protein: CASSYRTGLHEQYF.

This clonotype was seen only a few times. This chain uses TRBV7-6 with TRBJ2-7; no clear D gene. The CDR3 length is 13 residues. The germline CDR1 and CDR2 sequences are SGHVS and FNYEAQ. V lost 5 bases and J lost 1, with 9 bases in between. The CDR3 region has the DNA TGTGCCAGCAGCCCCGACATATCCTACGAGCAGTACTTC. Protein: CASSPDISYEQYF.

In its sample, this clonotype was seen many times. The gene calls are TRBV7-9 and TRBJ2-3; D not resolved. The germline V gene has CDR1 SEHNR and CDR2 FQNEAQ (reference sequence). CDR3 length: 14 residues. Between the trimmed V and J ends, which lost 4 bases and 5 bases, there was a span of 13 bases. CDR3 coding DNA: TGTGCCAGCAGCTCCCCGCGAACGGGAGATACGCAGTATTTT. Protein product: CASSSPRTGDTQYF.

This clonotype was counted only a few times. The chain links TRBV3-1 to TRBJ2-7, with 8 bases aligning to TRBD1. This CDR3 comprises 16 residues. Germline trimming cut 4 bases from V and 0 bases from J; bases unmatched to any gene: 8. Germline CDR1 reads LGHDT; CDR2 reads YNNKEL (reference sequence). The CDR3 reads CASSRPGQVSSYEQYV. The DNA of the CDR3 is TGTGCCAGCAGCCGACCGGGACAGGTTAGCTCCTACGAGCAGTACGTC.